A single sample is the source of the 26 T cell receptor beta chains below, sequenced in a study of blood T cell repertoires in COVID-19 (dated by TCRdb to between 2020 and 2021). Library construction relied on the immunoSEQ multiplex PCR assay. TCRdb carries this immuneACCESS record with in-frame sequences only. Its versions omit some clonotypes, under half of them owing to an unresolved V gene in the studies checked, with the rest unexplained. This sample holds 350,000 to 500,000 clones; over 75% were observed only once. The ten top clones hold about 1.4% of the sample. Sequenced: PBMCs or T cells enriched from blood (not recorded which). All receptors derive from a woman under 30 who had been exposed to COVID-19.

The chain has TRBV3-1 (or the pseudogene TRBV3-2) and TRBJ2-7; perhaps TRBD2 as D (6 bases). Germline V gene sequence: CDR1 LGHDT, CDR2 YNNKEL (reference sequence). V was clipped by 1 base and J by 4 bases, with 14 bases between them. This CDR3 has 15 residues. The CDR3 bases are TGTGCCAGCAGCCAAGCCAGGGAGGTTCTGTACGAGCAGTACTTC. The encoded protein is CASSQAREVLYEQYF.

CDR3 sequence reads: CASSYALHRGAFF. In nucleotides, the CDR3 is TGTGCCAGCAGTTACGCCCTCCACAGGGGAGCTTTCTTT. V is TRBV6-8 and J is TRBJ1-1, with 7 bases that match TRBD1. Germline CDR1 MNHGY, CDR2 SAAAGT. This CDR3 is built from 13 residues. V lost 2 bases, J lost 10 bases, and 7 bases stayed unmatched.

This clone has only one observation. The CDR3 sequence: CASSPGTGVAGELFF. CDR3 bases: TGTGCCAGCAGCCCCGGGACAGGGGTAGCCGGGGAGCTGTTTTTT. This rearrangement joins TRBV11-3 to TRBJ2-2, with 10 positions matching TRBD1. From germline, CDR1 is SGHNT and CDR2 YENEEA. Trimming took 5 bases from V and 6 from J; bases not matched to a gene: 6. The CDR3 consists of 15 residues.

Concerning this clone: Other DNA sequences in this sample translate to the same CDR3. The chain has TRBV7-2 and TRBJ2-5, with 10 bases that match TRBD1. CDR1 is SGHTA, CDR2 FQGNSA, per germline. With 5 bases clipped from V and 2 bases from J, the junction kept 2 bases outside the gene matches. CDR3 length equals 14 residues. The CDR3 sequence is CASSRDRGQETQYF. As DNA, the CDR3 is TGTGCCAGCAGCCGGGACAGGGGTCAAGAGACCCAGTACTTC.

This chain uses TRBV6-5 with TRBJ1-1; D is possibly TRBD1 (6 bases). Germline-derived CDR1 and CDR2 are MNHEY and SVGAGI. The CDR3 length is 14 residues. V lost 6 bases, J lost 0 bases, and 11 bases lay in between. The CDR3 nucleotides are TGTGCCAGCAGCCTGGACAGAATGAACACTGAAGCTTTCTTT. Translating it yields CASSLDRMNTEAFF.

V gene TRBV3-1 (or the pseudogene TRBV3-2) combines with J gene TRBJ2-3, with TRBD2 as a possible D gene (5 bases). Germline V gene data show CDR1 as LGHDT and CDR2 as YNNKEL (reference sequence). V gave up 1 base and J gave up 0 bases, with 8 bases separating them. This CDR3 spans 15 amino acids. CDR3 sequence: CASSQVAGSTDTQYF. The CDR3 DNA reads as TGTGCCAGCAGCCAAGTGGCGGGTAGCACAGATACGCAGTATTTT.

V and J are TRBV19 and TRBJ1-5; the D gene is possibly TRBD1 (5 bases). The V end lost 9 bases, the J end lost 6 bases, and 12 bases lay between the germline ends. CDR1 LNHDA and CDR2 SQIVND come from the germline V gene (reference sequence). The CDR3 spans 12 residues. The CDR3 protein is CASTVGGQPQHF. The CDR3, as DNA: TGTGCCAGCACTGTGGGGGGTCAGCCCCAGCATTTT. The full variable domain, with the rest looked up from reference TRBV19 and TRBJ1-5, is DGGITQSPKYLFRKEGQNVTLSCEQNLNHDAMYWYRQDPGQGLRLIYYSQIVNDFQKGDIAEGYSVSREKKESFPLTVTSAQKNPTAFYLCASTVGGQPQHFGDGTRLSIL.

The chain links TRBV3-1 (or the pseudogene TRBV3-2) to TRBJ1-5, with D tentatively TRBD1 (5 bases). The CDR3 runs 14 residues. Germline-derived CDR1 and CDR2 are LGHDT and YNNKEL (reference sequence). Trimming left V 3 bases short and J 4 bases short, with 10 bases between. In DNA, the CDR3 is TGTGCCAGCAGCCAGTTGCAGGGAAATCAGCCCCAGCATTTT. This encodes CASSQLQGNQPQHF.

The DNA for the CDR3 is TGTGCCAGCAGCTTAGTTGGGCGGGGGGAATTTGAGCAGTTCTTC. Protein sequence: CASSLVGRGEFEQFF. This chain links TRBV11-2 with TRBJ2-1, with TRBD2 identical over 8 bases. This CDR3 has 15 residues. Germline lookup yields CDR1 SGHAT and CDR2 FQNNGV. Losses at the gene ends were 1 base for V and 9 bases for J; bases not matched to a gene: 8.

The DNA for the CDR3 is TGTGCCACCAGTTCCGGGACAGGTGCTGGCTACACCTTC. As protein: CATSSGTGAGYTF. This chain joins TRBV24-1 and TRBJ1-2, with TRBD1 identical over 8 bases. Germline V gene data show CDR1 as KGHDR and CDR2 as SFDVKD. The CDR3 is 13 amino acids. The trim removed 6 bases at V and 7 bases at J, leaving 6 bases unmatched.

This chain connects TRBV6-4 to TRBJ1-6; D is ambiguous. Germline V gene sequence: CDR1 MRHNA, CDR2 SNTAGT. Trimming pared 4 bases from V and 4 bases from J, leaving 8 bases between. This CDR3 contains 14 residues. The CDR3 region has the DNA TGTGCCAGCAGTGCCCAGGCTTATAATTCACCCCTCCACTTT. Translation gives CASSAQAYNSPLHF.

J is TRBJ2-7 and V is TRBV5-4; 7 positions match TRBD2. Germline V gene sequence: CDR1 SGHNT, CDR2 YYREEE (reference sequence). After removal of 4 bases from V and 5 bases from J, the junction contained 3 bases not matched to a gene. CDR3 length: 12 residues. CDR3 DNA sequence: TGTGCCAGCAGCGGGGGGGTCCACGAGCAGTACTTC. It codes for CASSGGVHEQYF.

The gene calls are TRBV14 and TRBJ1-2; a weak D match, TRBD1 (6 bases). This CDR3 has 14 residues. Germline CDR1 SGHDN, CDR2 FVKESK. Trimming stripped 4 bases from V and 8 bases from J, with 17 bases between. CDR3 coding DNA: TGTGCCAGCAGCCTAGGACAGCGGCCTGGCGGCTACACCTTC. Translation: CASSLGQRPGGYTF.

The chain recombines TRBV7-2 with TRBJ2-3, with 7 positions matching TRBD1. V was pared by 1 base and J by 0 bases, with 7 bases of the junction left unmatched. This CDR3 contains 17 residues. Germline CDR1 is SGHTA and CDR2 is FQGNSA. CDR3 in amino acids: CASSLVGTGVSTDTQYF. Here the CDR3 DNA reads TGTGCCAGCAGCTTAGTTGGAACAGGGGTTAGCACAGATACGCAGTATTTT.

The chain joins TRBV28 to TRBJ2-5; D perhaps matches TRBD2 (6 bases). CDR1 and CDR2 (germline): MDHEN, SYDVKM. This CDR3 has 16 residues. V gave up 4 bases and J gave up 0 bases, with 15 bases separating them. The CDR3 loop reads CASSSSGAGYQETQYF. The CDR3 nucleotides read TGTGCCAGCAGTTCCTCCGGGGCGGGGTACCAAGAGACCCAGTACTTC. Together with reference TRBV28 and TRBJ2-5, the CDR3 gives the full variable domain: DVKVTQSSRYLVKRTGEKVFLECVQDMDHENMFWYRQDPGLGLRLIYFSYDVKMKEKGDIPEGYSVSREKKERFSLILESASTNQTSMYLCASSSSGAGYQETQYFGPGTRLLVL.

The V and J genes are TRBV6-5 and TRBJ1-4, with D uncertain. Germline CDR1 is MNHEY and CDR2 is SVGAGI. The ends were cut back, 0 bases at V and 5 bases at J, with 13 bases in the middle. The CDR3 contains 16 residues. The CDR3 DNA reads TGTGCCAGCAGTTACTCTGGGAGGGTTAGAAATGAAAAACTGTTTTTT. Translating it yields CASSYSGRVRNEKLFF.

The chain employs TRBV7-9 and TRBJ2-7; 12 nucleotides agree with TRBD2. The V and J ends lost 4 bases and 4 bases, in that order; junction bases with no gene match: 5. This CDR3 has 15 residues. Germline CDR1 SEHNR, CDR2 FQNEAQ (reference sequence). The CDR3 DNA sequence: TGTGCCAGCAGCTCCCCGGGACTAGCGGGTTACGAGCAGTACTTC. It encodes CASSSPGLAGYEQYF.

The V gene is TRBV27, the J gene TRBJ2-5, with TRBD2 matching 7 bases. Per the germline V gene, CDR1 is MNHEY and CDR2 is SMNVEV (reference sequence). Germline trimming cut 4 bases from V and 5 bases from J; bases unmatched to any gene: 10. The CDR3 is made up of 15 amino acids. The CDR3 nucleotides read TGTGCCAGCAGTTCCCTTGGACTAGGCGGGGAGACCCAGTACTTC. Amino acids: CASSSLGLGGETQYF.

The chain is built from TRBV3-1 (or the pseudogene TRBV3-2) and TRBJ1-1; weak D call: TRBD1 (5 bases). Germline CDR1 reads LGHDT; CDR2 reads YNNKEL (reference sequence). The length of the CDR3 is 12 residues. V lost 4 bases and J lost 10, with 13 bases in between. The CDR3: CASSLQSGGAFF. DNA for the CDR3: TGTGCCAGCAGCCTCCAAAGCGGGGGAGCTTTCTTT.

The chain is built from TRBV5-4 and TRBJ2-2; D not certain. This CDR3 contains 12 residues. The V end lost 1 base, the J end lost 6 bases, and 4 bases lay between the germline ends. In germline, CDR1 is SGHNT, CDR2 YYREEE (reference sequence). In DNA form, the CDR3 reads TGTGCCAGCAGCTTGCCCGCCGGGGAGCTGTTTTTT. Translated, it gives CASSLPAGELFF.

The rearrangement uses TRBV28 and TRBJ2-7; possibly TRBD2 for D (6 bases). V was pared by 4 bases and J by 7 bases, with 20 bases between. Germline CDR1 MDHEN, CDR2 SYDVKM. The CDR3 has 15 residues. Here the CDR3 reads CASSSGTPRAGEQYF. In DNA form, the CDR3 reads TGTGCCAGCAGTTCGGGGACCCCCCGGGCGGGGGAGCAGTACTTC.

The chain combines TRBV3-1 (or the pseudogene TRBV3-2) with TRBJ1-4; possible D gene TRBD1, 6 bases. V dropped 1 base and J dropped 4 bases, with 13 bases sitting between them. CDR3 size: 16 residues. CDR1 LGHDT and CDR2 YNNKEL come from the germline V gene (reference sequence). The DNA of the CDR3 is TGTGCCAGCAGCCAAGTACCGACAGGACTTAATGAAAAACTGTTTTTT. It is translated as CASSQVPTGLNEKLFF.

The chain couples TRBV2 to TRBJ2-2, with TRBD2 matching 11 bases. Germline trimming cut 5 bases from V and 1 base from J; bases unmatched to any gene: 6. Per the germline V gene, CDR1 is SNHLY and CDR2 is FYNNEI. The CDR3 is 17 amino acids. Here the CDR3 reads CASSYTSGSWNTGELFF. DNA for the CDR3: TGTGCCAGCAGTTACACTAGCGGGAGCTGGAACACCGGGGAGCTGTTTTTT.

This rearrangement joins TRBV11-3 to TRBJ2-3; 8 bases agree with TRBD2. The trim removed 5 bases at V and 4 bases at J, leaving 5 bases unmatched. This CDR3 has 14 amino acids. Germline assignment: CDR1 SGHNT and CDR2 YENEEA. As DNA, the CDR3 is TGTGCCAGCAGCCCGGGGGGGGAGGCAGATACGCAGTATTTT. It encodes CASSPGGEADTQYF.

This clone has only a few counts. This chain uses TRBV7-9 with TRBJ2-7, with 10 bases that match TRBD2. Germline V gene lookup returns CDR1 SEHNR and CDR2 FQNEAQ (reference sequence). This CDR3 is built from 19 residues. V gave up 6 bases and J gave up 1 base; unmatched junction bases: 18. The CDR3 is CASSRDLAGASWVSYEQYF. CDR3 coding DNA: TGTGCCAGCAGTAGGGACCTAGCGGGAGCTTCGTGGGTATCCTACGAGCAGTACTTC.

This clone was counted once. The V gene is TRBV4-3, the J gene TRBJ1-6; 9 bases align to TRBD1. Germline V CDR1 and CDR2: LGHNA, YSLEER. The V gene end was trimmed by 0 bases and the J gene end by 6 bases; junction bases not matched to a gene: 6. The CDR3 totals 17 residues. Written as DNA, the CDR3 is TGCGCCAGCAGCCAAGATCCCTCGGGACAGGGTAATTCACCCCTCCACTTT. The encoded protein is CASSQDPSGQGNSPLHF.